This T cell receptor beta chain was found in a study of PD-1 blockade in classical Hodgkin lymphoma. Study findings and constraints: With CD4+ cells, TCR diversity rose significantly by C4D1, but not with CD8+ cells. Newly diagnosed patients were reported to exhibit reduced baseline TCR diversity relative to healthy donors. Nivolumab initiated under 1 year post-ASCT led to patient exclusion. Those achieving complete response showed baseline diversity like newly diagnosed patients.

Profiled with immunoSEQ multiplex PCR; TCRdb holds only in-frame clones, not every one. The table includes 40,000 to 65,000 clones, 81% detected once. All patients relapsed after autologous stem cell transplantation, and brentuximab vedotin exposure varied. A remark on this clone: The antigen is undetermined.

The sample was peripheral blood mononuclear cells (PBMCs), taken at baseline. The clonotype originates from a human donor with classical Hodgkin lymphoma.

CDR3 loop: CASSQTRSFAGNTIYF. The CDR3 coding sequence is TGTGCCAGCAGCCAAACCCGAAGCTTTGCGGGAAACACCATATATTTT. This sequence joins TRBV14 and TRBJ1-3; D gene uncertain. Germline V gene lookup returns CDR1 SGHDN and CDR2 FVKESK. The CDR3 contains 16 residues. V lost 2 bases, J lost 4 bases, and 15 bases lay in between.